Shown below are 28 T cell receptor beta chains from a single sample sequenced in a study of PD-1 blockade in classical Hodgkin lymphoma. Using immunoSEQ multiplex PCR, the repertoire was profiled, and TCRdb retains in-frame clones only, with some absent. The top ten clones hold roughly 34% of a sample with around 15,000 clones, around four fifths of them seen once. Brentuximab vedotin exposure varied, and every patient relapsed after autologous stem cell transplantation. The specimen comprised peripheral blood mononuclear cells (PBMCs), sampled before the second cycle of nivolumab. These receptors originate from a human donor with classical Hodgkin lymphoma.

V gene TRBV2 combines with J gene TRBJ2-5; 8 bases are a match to TRBD2. The CDR3 contains 13 residues. Germline-derived CDR1 and CDR2 are SNHLY and FYNNEI. The ends lost 2 bases at V and 5 bases at J; junction bases unmatched: 1. The CDR3 is CASSESGGETQYF. CDR3 bases: TGTGCCAGCAGTGAATCGGGGGGGGAGACCCAGTACTTC.

This clone has more than one count but fewer than ten. This sequence joins TRBV5-8 and TRBJ2-7; perhaps TRBD1 as D (5 bases). Trimming took 3 bases from V and 1 from J, leaving 11 bases between them. The length of the CDR3 is 14 residues. Germline assignment: CDR1 SGHTS and CDR2 YDEGEE. CDR3 DNA sequence: TGTGCCAGCAGCTCTAGGGGCGGATCCTACGAGCAGTACTTC. It specifies CASSSRGGSYEQYF.

V gene TRBV10-2 combines with J gene TRBJ2-7; 8 bases are a match to TRBD2. The CDR3 is 16 residues long. Trimming at V came to 1 base and at J to 7 bases, leaving 12 bases not matched to a gene. Germline V CDR1 and CDR2: WSHSY, SAAADI. The CDR3: CASSEWDQRGLREQYF. In DNA, the CDR3 is TGCGCCAGCAGTGAGTGGGACCAGCGGGGGCTCCGGGAGCAGTACTTC.

This chain links TRBV7-2 with TRBJ1-5, with D uncertain. The germline gives CDR1 SGHTA, CDR2 FQGNSA. The CDR3 loop spans 12 amino acids. V was clipped by 1 base and J by 7 bases, with 5 bases between them. CDR3 DNA: TGTGCCAGCAGCTTAGGTATCCAGCCCCAGCATTTT. It specifies CASSLGIQPQHF.

Concerning this clone: Because it lacks the conserved phenylalanine or tryptophan at the end, this CDR3 is likely a read error. The chain combines TRBV9 with TRBJ1-2, with D unresolved. The CDR3 contains 14 residues. CDR1 and CDR2 (germline): SGDLS, YYNGEE. V was pared by 3 bases and J by 8 bases, with 17 bases between. CDR3 in amino acids: CASSGASGSGGYTL. In DNA form, the CDR3 reads TGTGCCAGCAGCGGCGCTTCAGGCTCTGGGGGCTACACCCTC.

The V gene is TRBV5-1, the J gene TRBJ2-3; 8 bases are a match to TRBD1. The CDR3 length is 15 residues. J lost 3 bases, V lost 3 bases, and 6 bases had no gene match. Per germline, CDR1 SGHRS and CDR2 YFSETQ. The CDR3 DNA follows: TGCGCCAGCAGCTCACAGGGGGTTAGGACAGATACGCAGTATTTT. Translating it yields CASSSQGVRTDTQYF.

The chain has TRBV5-1 and TRBJ2-3, with 11 positions matching TRBD1. CDR3 length equals 15 residues. V lost 4 bases to trimming and J lost 6 bases; unmatched junction nucleotides: 7. CDR1 is SGHRS and CDR2 is YFSETQ in the germline V gene. CDR3 nucleotide sequence: TGCGCCAGCAGCGTAGGGACAGGGGGGTCGGATACGCAGTATTTT. Translation gives CASSVGTGGSDTQYF.

The chain employs TRBV5-6 and TRBJ1-2, with D maybe TRBD1 (6 bases). The CDR3 totals 13 residues. Germline V gene sequence: CDR1 SGHDT, CDR2 YYEEEE. Trimming shortened V by 3 bases and J by 4 bases, and 10 bases separated the two germline ends. The CDR3: CASSSGQTYGYTF. The CDR3 DNA reads as TGTGCCAGCAGCTCCGGACAGACCTATGGCTACACCTTC. Full variable domain (outside the CDR3, taken from reference TRBV5-6 and TRBJ1-2): DAGVTQSPTHLIKTRGQQVTLRCSPKSGHDTVSWYQQALGQGPQFIFQYYEEEERQRGNFPDRFSGHQFPNYSSELNVNALLLGDSALYLCASSSGQTYGYTFGSGTRLTVV.

The count of this clone is one. The chain has TRBV5-4 and TRBJ2-4; possibly TRBD1 for D (5 bases). There are 14 residues in the CDR3. Trimming cost V 0 bases and J 1 base, with 5 bases left between them. Germline-derived CDR1 and CDR2 are SGHNT and YYREEE (reference sequence). The DNA of the CDR3 is TGTGCCAGCAGCTTGGAGGGGGCCAAAAACATTCAGTACTTC. Translation: CASSLEGAKNIQYF. Complete variable domain (other parts from reference TRBV5-4 and TRBJ2-4): ETGVTQSPTHLIKTRGQQVTLRCSSQSGHNTVSWYQQALGQGPQFIFQYYREEENGRGNFPPRFSGLQFPNYSSELNVNALELDDSALYLCASSLEGAKNIQYFGAGTRLSVL.

This clone was observed once. The chain combines TRBV6-5 with TRBJ1-5, with D possibly TRBD1 on 6 matching bases. CDR1 is MNHEY and CDR2 is SVGAGI in the germline V gene. V shed 0 bases and J shed 6 bases, with 15 bases lying between them. The CDR3 is made up of 16 amino acids. The chain's CDR3 is CASSYSKGGSGQPQHF. In DNA, the CDR3 is TGTGCCAGCAGTTACTCGAAAGGGGGTTCTGGTCAGCCCCAGCATTTT.

The V call is TRBV5-6, the J call TRBJ1-1; D gene uncertain. V was pared by 2 bases and J by 8 bases, with 13 bases between. CDR1 and CDR2 from the germline V gene are SGHDT and YYEEEE. The CDR3 spans 13 residues. The CDR3 coding sequence is TGTGCCAGCAGCTTAGTCGGCCGGGGAGAAGCTTTCTTT. This codes for CASSLVGRGEAFF.

The J gene is TRBJ2-1, the V gene TRBV5-1, with 12 bases fitting TRBD1. The CDR3 totals 15 residues. J lost 6 bases, V lost 4 bases, and 5 bases had no gene match. The germline gives CDR1 SGHRS, CDR2 YFSETQ. Here the CDR3 DNA reads TGCGCCAGCAGCACGGGACAGGGGGCGGTCAATGAGCAGTTCTTC. Residues: CASSTGQGAVNEQFF.

This chain joins TRBV6-1 and TRBJ2-7, with TRBD1 matching 7 bases. Per the germline V gene, CDR1 is MNHNS and CDR2 is SASEGT. CDR3 length: 15 amino acids. The V and J ends lost 6 bases and 2 bases, in that order; junction bases with no gene match: 10. The CDR3: CASRNTGQNPYEQYF. CDR3 DNA sequence: TGTGCCAGCAGGAATACGGGACAGAACCCCTACGAGCAGTACTTC.

This clone was picked up a small number of times. The CDR3 coding sequence is TGTGCCAGCAGCAGGGGATTTGACACTGAAGCTTTCTTT. Its translation is CASSRGFDTEAFF. The chain couples TRBV6-5 to TRBJ1-1; weak D call: TRBD1 (6 bases). Germline V gene lookup returns CDR1 MNHEY and CDR2 SVGAGI. CDR3 size: 13 residues. V was pared by 6 bases and J by 3 bases, with 11 bases between.

This clone showed up just once. The rearrangement uses TRBV30 and TRBJ2-7; D possibly corresponds to TRBD2 (6 bases). The ends were cut back, 1 base at V and 4 bases at J, with 11 bases in the middle. CDR1 and CDR2 (germline): GTSNPN, SVGIG (reference sequence). The CDR3 length is 13 residues. CDR3 residues: CAWSGGTGYEQYF. The CDR3 region has the DNA TGTGCCTGGAGTGGGGGGACTGGGTACGAGCAGTACTTC.

This rearrangement joins TRBV19 to TRBJ1-1; TRBD1 agrees at 7 bases. Germline V CDR1 and CDR2: LNHDA, SQIVND (reference sequence). Trimming removed 5 bases from V and 9 bases from J; junction bases left unmatched: 21. This CDR3 region has 17 residues. The CDR3 sequence is CASSSLRQGRVGLKAFF. The DNA of the CDR3 is TGTGCCAGTAGTTCTTTACGACAGGGACGGGTGGGCCTAAAAGCTTTCTTT. The full variable domain, rest sourced from reference TRBV19 and TRBJ1-1, is DGGITQSPKYLFRKEGQNVTLSCEQNLNHDAMYWYRQDPGQGLRLIYYSQIVNDFQKGDIAEGYSVSREKKESFPLTVTSAQKNPTAFYLCASSSLRQGRVGLKAFFGQGTRLTVV.

The gene calls are TRBV18 and TRBJ2-4; TRBD2 matches 11 bases. CDR1 and CDR2 (germline): KGHSH, LQKENI. Trimming cost V 3 bases and J 6 bases; bases outside gene matches: 4. This CDR3 spans 15 amino acids. CDR3 region: CASSPPGTSGNIQYF. The CDR3 DNA follows: TGTGCCAGCTCACCTCCCGGGACTAGCGGAAACATTCAGTACTTC. The entire variable domain, with the rest obtained from reference TRBV18 and TRBJ2-4, is as follows: NAGVMQNPRHLVRRRGQEARLRCSPMKGHSHVYWYRQLPEEGLKFMVYLQKENIIDESGMPKERFSAEFPKEGPSILRIQQVVRGDSAAYFCASSPPGTSGNIQYFGAGTRLSVL.

CDR3 sequence (DNA): TGTGCCAGTAGTAGTACAGGGGGCTATGGCTACACCTTC. The encoded protein is CASSSTGGYGYTF. The chain recombines TRBV19 with TRBJ1-2, with TRBD1 matching over 8 bases. J lost 4 bases, V lost 4 bases, and 2 bases had no gene match. Germline CDR1 is LNHDA and CDR2 is SQIVND (reference sequence). This CDR3 is 13 amino acids long.

The V call is TRBV7-9, the J call TRBJ1-2, with 10 bases matching TRBD1. This CDR3 region has 13 residues. The J segment lost 8 bases and the V segment lost 5 bases, leaving 5 bases of the junction unmatched. The germline gives CDR1 SEHNR, CDR2 FQNEAQ (reference sequence). CDR3 sequence (DNA): TGTGCCAGCAGCCGACAGGGGGCAATCGGCTACACCTTC. This translates into CASSRQGAIGYTF.

In this sample, this clone turned up a few times. The rearrangement links TRBV18 to TRBJ1-5; D uncertain. V was clipped by 5 bases and J by 0 bases, with 5 bases between them. CDR3 length: 13 amino acids. CDR1 is KGHSH and CDR2 is LQKENI in the germline V gene. The DNA of the CDR3 is TGTGCCAGCTCAAGTATTAGCAATCAGCCCCAGCATTTT. The encoded protein is CASSSISNQPQHF.

This clone has more than one count but fewer than ten. V and J are TRBV2 and TRBJ2-3, with unresolved D. V shed 6 bases and J shed 2 bases, with 9 bases lying between them. CDR3 size: 13 residues. CDR1 and CDR2 from the germline V gene are SNHLY and FYNNEI. In nucleotides, the CDR3 is TGTGCCAGCAGAGGGATGCTCACAGATACGCAGTATTTT. Translated: CASRGMLTDTQYF.

The V and J genes are TRBV27 and TRBJ2-4, with 7 bases aligning to TRBD2. The V gene end was trimmed by 2 bases and the J gene end by 6 bases; junction bases not matched to a gene: 4. The CDR3 has 14 residues. CDR1 and CDR2 from the germline V gene are MNHEY and SMNVEV (reference sequence). The CDR3 loop reads CASSLAGERNIQYF. For the CDR3, the DNA is TGTGCCAGCAGTTTAGCGGGAGAGCGAAACATTCAGTACTTC.

This chain links TRBV19 with TRBJ1-5, with D maybe TRBD1 (6 bases). The CDR3 totals 18 residues. CDR1 and CDR2 from the germline V gene are LNHDA and SQIVND (reference sequence). V lost 4 bases, J lost 1 base, and 20 bases lay in between. CDR3 sequence (DNA): TGTGCCAGTAGTACAAGCCCCCCCGGGGGCGCGAGCAATCAGCCCCAGCATTTT. It encodes CASSTSPPGGASNQPQHF.

The chain employs TRBV6-6 and TRBJ2-1; D is uncertain. Germline V lookup: CDR1 MNHNY, CDR2 SVGAGI (reference sequence). The ends were cut back, 6 bases at V and 0 bases at J, with 6 bases in the middle. This CDR3 has 13 amino acids. The CDR3 sequence is CASSRSSYNEQFF. DNA for the CDR3: TGTGCCAGCAGCAGAAGCTCCTACAATGAGCAGTTCTTC.

The chain uses TRBV5-4 and TRBJ2-1; D is perhaps TRBD2 (5 bases). The V end lost 4 bases, the J end lost 4 bases, and 15 bases lay between the germline ends. CDR3 size: 15 residues. CDR1 is SGHNT, CDR2 YYREEE, per germline (reference sequence). CDR3 residues: CASSKDLPEYNEQFF. The CDR3 nucleotides are TGTGCCAGCAGCAAGGACTTGCCCGAGTACAATGAGCAGTTCTTC.

The DNA of the CDR3 is TGCGCCAGTTTTACAGGGGGCGTCACTGAAGCTTTCTTT. It is translated as CASFTGGVTEAFF. The chain has TRBV10-1 and TRBJ1-1, with TRBD1 matching 9 bases. The CDR3 has 13 amino acids. The trim removed 9 bases at V and 4 bases at J, leaving 6 bases unmatched. From germline, CDR1 is WNHNN and CDR2 SYGVQD (reference sequence).

The chain couples TRBV11-3 to TRBJ2-1; D assignment may be TRBD1 or TRBD2 (5 bases each). CDR1 and CDR2 from the germline V gene are SGHNT and YENEEA. The ends were cut back, 5 bases at V and 0 bases at J, with 11 bases in the middle. This CDR3 is 15 amino acids long. CDR3 loop: CASSREGSSYNEQFF. In nucleotides, the CDR3 is TGTGCCAGCAGCCGCGAGGGGAGCTCCTACAATGAGCAGTTCTTC.

This chain connects TRBV25-1 to TRBJ1-2; D possibly corresponds to TRBD1 (5 bases). Trimming stripped 11 bases from V and 8 bases from J, with 15 bases between. Germline CDR1 reads MGHDK; CDR2 reads SYGVNS. CDR3 length: 11 residues. The DNA of the CDR3 is TGTGCCGTTTGGGGGAGGTCGGGCTACACCTTC. As protein: CAVWGRSGYTF.